Presented here are 10 T cell receptor beta chains from one specimen sequenced in a study of cytomegalovirus exposure and HLA in healthy donors. A multiplex PCR was run with 60 Vbeta primers and 13 Jbeta primers. TCRdb's table, derived via immunoSEQ multiplex PCR, lists solely in-frame clones and lacks some. Of just under 70,000 clones listed, approximately 75% are singletons. Material: PBMCs. The receptors were sampled from a human donor in good health.

The rearrangement links TRBV5-1 to TRBJ2-7, with 11 bases aligning to TRBD1. The CDR3 sequence is 15 residues long. The V gene's germline CDR1 is SGHRS and CDR2 YFSETQ. J lost 6 bases, V lost 5 bases, and 10 bases had no gene match. The CDR3, as DNA: TGCGCCAGCAGTCAGACGGGACAGGGGGTTCGCGAGCAGTACTTC. Protein product: CASSQTGQGVREQYF.

In its sample, this clone was seen a few times. The genes are TRBV10-3 and TRBJ1-2; 8 bases match TRBD1. The J segment lost 4 bases and the V segment lost 8 bases, leaving 9 bases of the junction unmatched. CDR1 is ENHRY and CDR2 is SYGVKD in the germline V gene. This CDR3 region has 14 residues. CDR3 nucleotides: TGTGCCATCGGGGATGACAGGGGAGCCTATGGCTACACCTTC. Protein product: CAIGDDRGAYGYTF.

As for this clone: One junction end does not reproduce the germline sequence, and a read error may be involved. CDR3 amino acids: CASSHEMGSGVNQETQYF. CDR3 nucleotides: TGTGCTAGCAGCCACGAAATGGGTAGCGGGGTAAACCAAGAGACCCAGTACTTC. The V gene is TRBV7-7, the J gene TRBJ2-5; 8 bases agree with TRBD2. The germline V gene encodes CDR1 SSHAT and CDR2 FNYEAQ (reference sequence). The CDR3 runs 18 residues.

J is TRBJ2-3 and V is TRBV9, with 15 bases lining up with TRBD2. CDR1 and CDR2 from the germline V gene are SGDLS and YYNGEE. V shed 0 bases, J shed 5 bases, and the junction held 13 bases outside the gene matches. This CDR3 has 20 residues. For the CDR3, the DNA is TGTGCCAGCAGCGTAGCTCTCCCCCTGGGACTAGCGGGGGGAATAGATACGCAGTATTTT. Its protein is CASSVALPLGLAGGIDTQYF.

The chain links TRBV5-1 to TRBJ2-7, with 8 bases matching TRBD2. CDR3 length: 15 amino acids. Germline V gene lookup returns CDR1 SGHRS and CDR2 YFSETQ. Germline trimming cut 0 bases from V and 7 bases from J; bases unmatched to any gene: 9. The CDR3 DNA is TGCGCCAGCAGCTTGGACGGGACTAGTCGGGAGGAGCAGTACTTC. It is translated as CASSLDGTSREEQYF.

This clone was seen a few times. DNA of the CDR3: TGTGCCAGCAGTTTAGGGACAGGGACGGGTCAGCCCCAGCATTTT. As protein: CASSLGTGTGQPQHF. The chain carries TRBV6-5 and TRBJ1-5, with TRBD1 matching 9 bases. J was trimmed by 6 bases and V by 4 bases; bases with no gene match: 7. In germline, CDR1 is MNHEY, CDR2 SVGAGI. This CDR3 comprises 15 residues.

This CDR3 is CASSKPGGLGGNTIYF. The CDR3 coding sequence is TGTGCCAGCAGCAAACCAGGGGGCCTGGGTGGAAACACCATATATTTT. The rearrangement links TRBV9 to TRBJ1-3; TRBD1 aligns across 8 bases. V lost 4 bases to trimming and J lost 3 bases; unmatched junction nucleotides: 9. The CDR3 is 16 residues long. CDR1 is SGDLS, CDR2 YYNGEE, per germline.

The J gene is TRBJ2-5, the V gene TRBV5-1; no firm D call. V lost 0 bases to trimming and J lost 4 bases, with 10 bases between them. The CDR3 is 14 amino acids. In germline, CDR1 is SGHRS, CDR2 YFSETQ. The CDR3 protein is CASSLDRNIETQYF. The CDR3 nucleotides are TGCGCCAGCAGCTTGGACCGAAACATAGAGACCCAGTACTTC. Drawing the rest from reference TRBV5-1 and TRBJ2-5, the complete variable domain is KAGVTQTPRYLIKTRGQQVTLSCSPISGHRSVSWYQQTPGQGLQFLFEYFSETQRNKGNFPGRFSGRQFSNSRSEMNVSTLELGDSALYLCASSLDRNIETQYFGPGTRLLVL.

The rearrangement uses TRBV28 and TRBJ1-5; the D is unclear. Per the germline V gene, CDR1 is MDHEN and CDR2 is SYDVKM. This CDR3 comprises 13 residues. Trimming took 7 bases from V and 4 from J, leaving 11 bases between them. CDR3 bases: TGTGCCAGCATGTCCTGGCCTAATCAGCCCCAGCATTTT. Protein: CASMSWPNQPQHF.

The chain is built from TRBV2 and TRBJ2-5; 10 bases fit TRBD2. Germline CDR1 reads SNHLY; CDR2 reads FYNNEI. The CDR3 contains 16 residues. The junction had 8 bases not matched to a gene; V was cut back by 3 bases and J by 4 bases. This CDR3 is CASSDAAGGRVETQYF. The CDR3, as DNA: TGTGCCAGCAGTGATGCAGCGGGGGGGCGGGTAGAGACCCAGTACTTC.